The clone carrying this T cell receptor beta chain occurred a few times. Its antigen is unidentified. The sample belongs to a study of Graves' ophthalmopathy and Graves' hyperthyroidism. Study context: Calling hyperthyroidism stable required that no ophthalmopathy show up within 18 months of follow-up. Points from the study as a whole: Clonotypes were expanded in thyroid at above 0.001 frequency, and most also appeared in blood.

Trimming removed 4 bases from V and 5 bases from J, with 15 bases in between. The germline CDR1 and CDR2 sequences are MNHEY and SVGEGT. The CDR3 spans 14 residues. The study amplified TCR beta CDR3 regions using RNA transcripts. The first-round RT-PCR employed HTBI primers together with the Qiagen OneStep RT-PCR kit. A multiplex PCR was then performed as the second round. A single record per CDR3 protein comes from TCRdb applying MiXCR to the multiplex PCR reads. Of around 1,000,000 distinct CDR3 sequences listed, about 35% are singletons. The evidence that diagnosis relied on was clinical symptoms, serum thyroxine, TRAb, thyroid ultrasound and orbital computed tomography.

This clonotype originated in an adult man with Graves' hyperthyroidism. Material: peripheral blood or thyroid tissue (not recorded which). This rearrangement joins TRBV6-2 or TRBV6-3 to TRBJ2-7, with a weak D call TRBD1 (6 bases). CDR3 bases: TGTGCCAGCAGTTTGACAGGCCCTAGGGACGAGCAGTACTTC. Its protein is CASSLTGPRDEQYF.